The following is a T cell receptor beta chain sequence with its context. The target antigen is unknown. CDR1 MNHEY and CDR2 SVGAGI come from the germline V gene. V shed 2 bases and J shed 8 bases, with 16 bases lying between them. CDR3 length equals 15 residues. This entry belongs to a study of OX40 agonist ivuxolimab in advanced cancers. Study information: The eligibility criteria allowed prior anti-PD-1, anti-PD-L1 or anti-CTLA-4 therapy, and around 40% had some.

General study findings and limits: In the expanded peripheral T cells, antigen specificity was never determined.

Using immunoSEQ multiplex PCR, the repertoire was profiled, and TCRdb retains in-frame clones only, with some absent. The table records over 95,000 clones, 80% to 90% of them present only once. The chain links TRBV6-5 to TRBJ2-1; D may match TRBD1 or TRBD2 (6 bases each). The origin of this receptor is an adult with an advanced solid tumor such as melanoma, head and neck, liver or kidney cancer. This specimen was CD4+ or CD8+ T cells sorted from blood, taken in a trial of the OX40 agonist ivuxolimab. The CDR3 sequence is CASSYTWGAPDEQFF. The CDR3 coding sequence is TGTGCCAGCAGTTACACGTGGGGGGCCCCCGATGAGCAGTTCTTC.